This T cell receptor (beta chain) was identified during a study of blood T cells in healthy people across ages. Study-wide points: Relative to aged donors, long-lived donors carried more naive CD4+ cells and displayed higher diversity. Diversity estimates from one million T cells were considered underestimates.

Notes on this clonotype: What it binds is unknown.

J lost 7 bases, V lost 4 bases, and 7 bases had no gene match. This CDR3 region has 15 residues. The V gene's germline CDR1 is SEHNR and CDR2 FQNEAQ (reference sequence). Through a sample-barcoded 5' primer and a J-beta primer mix, a second PCR was run for about 6 to 11 cycles. Every cDNA was tagged by a template-switch adaptor with 12 random nucleotides. Using its own MiXCR run on the 5' RACE reads, TCRdb lists one record per CDR3 protein. This table holds about 1.6 million distinct CDR3 sequences, 34% found once. Every donor gave approximately 10 milliliters of peripheral blood. The sequenced sample consisted of blood. The V gene is TRBV7-9, the J gene TRBJ1-6; 7 nucleotides match TRBD1. The source is a woman aged 25 to 39 in good health. CDR3 nucleotides: TGTGCCAGCAGCTCCGTCGGGACAGAGAATTCACCCCTCCACTTT. Translation gives CASSSVGTENSPLHF. Drawing the rest from reference TRBV7-9 and TRBJ1-6, the complete variable domain is DTGVSQNPRHKITKRGQNVTFRCDPISEHNRLYWYRQTLGQGPEFLTYFQNEAQLEKSRLLSDRFSAERPKGSFSTLEIQRTEQGDSAMYLCASSSVGTENSPLHFGNGTRLTVT.